This TCR beta chain was identified in a study of cytomegalovirus exposure and HLA in healthy donors. Study-wide points: As a later analysis revealed, the rate of TCR association differed by HLA locus, with DRB1 most and HLA-C fewest.

Turning to this clone: Its antigen is unknown.

Losses at the gene ends were 3 bases for V and 10 bases for J; bases not matched to a gene: 5. The CDR3 loop spans 12 amino acids. Germline V gives CDR1 GTSNPN, CDR2 SVGIG (reference sequence). The PCR ran on 60 Vbeta and 13 Jbeta primers. The method was immunoSEQ multiplex PCR; TCRdb's version includes in-frame clones alone and lacks a portion of them. Here the sample spans about 120,000 clones, roughly 82% being singletons. The receptor's source is a middle-aged woman in good health and CMV-seropositive. The sequenced sample consisted of PBMCs. V and J are TRBV30 and TRBJ1-1; 10 nucleotides agree with TRBD1. Here the CDR3 DNA reads TGTGCCTGGAGCGACAGGGGGCGCGGAGCTTTCTTT. Translating gives CAWSDRGRGAFF.